This T cell receptor beta chain stems from a study of T cell responses to AZD1222 COVID-19 vaccine. Study-wide results and limits: Repertoire collection took place solely once the T cell response had peaked. Across the whole spike, CD4 TCRs peaked at regions 160-218 and 743-854. White British donors predominated, females outnumbered males, and clonal diversity was possibly underestimated.

Notes on this clone: The antigen is not known.

The method was immunoSEQ multiplex PCR; TCRdb's version includes in-frame clones alone and lacks a portion of them. The data hold about 180,000 clones, with less than 90% observed a single time. Sequenced here: peripheral blood, sampled on day 0 of AZD1222 vaccination. This TCR came from an adult in good health.

The CDR3: CSVGTSGFYNEQFF. The CDR3 DNA is TGCAGCGTGGGGACTAGCGGGTTCTACAATGAGCAGTTCTTC. The chain couples TRBV29-1 to TRBJ2-1; 12 bases match TRBD2. The V gene's germline CDR1 is SQVTM and CDR2 ANQGSEA. This CDR3 comprises 14 residues. V trimming: 6 bases; J trimming: 3 bases; junction bases outside the gene matches: 3.